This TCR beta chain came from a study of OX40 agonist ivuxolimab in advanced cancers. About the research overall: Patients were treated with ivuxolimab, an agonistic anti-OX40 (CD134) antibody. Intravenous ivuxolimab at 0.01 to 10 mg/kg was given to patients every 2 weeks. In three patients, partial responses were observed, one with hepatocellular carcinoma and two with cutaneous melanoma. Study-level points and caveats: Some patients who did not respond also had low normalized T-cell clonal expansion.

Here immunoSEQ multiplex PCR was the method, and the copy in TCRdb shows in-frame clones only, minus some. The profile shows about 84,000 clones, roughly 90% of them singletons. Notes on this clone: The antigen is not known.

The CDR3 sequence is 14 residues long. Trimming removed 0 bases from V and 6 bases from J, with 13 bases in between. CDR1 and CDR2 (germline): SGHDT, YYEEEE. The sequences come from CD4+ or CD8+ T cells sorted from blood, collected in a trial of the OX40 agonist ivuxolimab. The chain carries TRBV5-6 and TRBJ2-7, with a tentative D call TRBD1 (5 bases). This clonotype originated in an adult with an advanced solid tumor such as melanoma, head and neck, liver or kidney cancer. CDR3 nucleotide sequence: TGTGCCAGCAGCTTGGTCGGCAGGGTTGGCGAGCAGTACTTC. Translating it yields CASSLVGRVGEQYF. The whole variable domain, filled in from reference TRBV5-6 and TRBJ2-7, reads DAGVTQSPTHLIKTRGQQVTLRCSPKSGHDTVSWYQQALGQGPQFIFQYYEEEERQRGNFPDRFSGHQFPNYSSELNVNALLLGDSALYLCASSLVGRVGEQYFGPGTRLTVT.